These 27 T cell receptor beta chains originate from one sample sequenced in a study of neurological immune-mediated disorders. The time point here: longitudinal time-point 3. TCRdb redid the calling of the 5' RACE reads with MiXCR, one entry per CDR3 protein. The sample has fewer than 50,000 distinct CDR3 sequences; 12% are singletons. The specimen sequenced was PBMCs. The receptors originated from a male donor with HTLV-1-associated myelopathy (HAM/TSP).

This clonotype was found many times. The V call is TRBV20-1, the J call TRBJ1-1, with 10 bases fitting TRBD1. The CDR3 has 15 amino acids. Trimming cost V 5 bases and J 4 bases; bases outside gene matches: 10. Germline V gives CDR1 DFQATT, CDR2 SNEGSKA (reference sequence). The CDR3 reads CSAFDRGRRGTEAFF. The CDR3 DNA follows: TGCAGTGCTTTTGACAGGGGGCGGAGGGGCACTGAAGCTTTCTTT.

Ten or more counts support this clonotype. The genes are TRBV7-7 and TRBJ2-1; tentatively, D is TRBD1 (5 bases). The germline V gene has CDR1 SSHAT and CDR2 FNYEAQ (reference sequence). Trimming shortened V by 2 bases and J by 6 bases, and 11 bases separated the two germline ends. The CDR3 runs to 14 residues. CDR3 DNA: TGTGCCAGCAGCTTATTACAGGATGCCAATGAGCAGTTCTTC. Translated, it gives CASSLLQDANEQFF.

Many counts were recorded for this clonotype. The chain has TRBV12-3 or TRBV12-4 and TRBJ2-3; the D is unclear. The V end lost 8 bases, the J end lost 0 bases, and 12 bases lay between the germline ends. This CDR3 is 14 amino acids long. The CDR3 loop reads CASGRYTSTDTQYF. The CDR3 DNA is TGTGCCAGCGGAAGGTATACTAGCACAGATACGCAGTATTTT.

This clonotype has ten or more counts. The chain uses TRBV5-5 and TRBJ2-4; the D call may be TRBD1 or TRBD2 (5 bases each). Trimming took off 0 bases at V and 9 bases at J, with 10 bases between the two ends. The CDR3 spans 13 residues. The germline V gene encodes CDR1 SGHKS and CDR2 YYEKEE (reference sequence). Here the CDR3 reads CASSLGGVSIQYF. In DNA, the CDR3 is TGTGCCAGCAGCTTGGGAGGGGTGAGCATTCAGTACTTC.

The chain is built from TRBV5-1 and TRBJ2-5, with D possibly TRBD1 on 5 matching bases. V was trimmed by 4 bases and J by 5 bases, leaving 12 bases between them. CDR1 is SGHRS and CDR2 is YFSETQ in the germline V gene. CDR3 size: 13 residues. CDR3 coding DNA: TGCGCCAGCAGCCCACGACAGAGGGAGACCCAGTACTTC. Its translation is CASSPRQRETQYF. The full variable domain, its missing parts supplied by reference TRBV5-1 and TRBJ2-5, is KAGVTQTPRYLIKTRGQQVTLSCSPISGHRSVSWYQQTPGQGLQFLFEYFSETQRNKGNFPGRFSGRQFSNSRSEMNVSTLELGDSALYLCASSPRQRETQYFGPGTRLLVL.

This clonotype came up once. This chain uses TRBV20-1 with TRBJ2-3, with D perhaps TRBD2 (6 bases). Per the germline V gene, CDR1 is DFQATT and CDR2 is SNEGSKA (reference sequence). The V gene lost 8 bases and the J gene lost 6 bases, with 30 bases spanning the gap. This CDR3 comprises 17 residues. DNA for the CDR3: TGCAGTCCTCACCCCCCCGGCGGACTACCTCGTCCGGATACGCAGTATTTT. Protein sequence: CSPHPPGGLPRPDTQYF.

This clonotype has a handful of counts. V is TRBV11-2 and J is TRBJ2-6; D remains ambiguous. Germline values: CDR1 SGHAT, CDR2 FQNNGV. V lost 5 bases, J lost 4 bases, and 15 bases lay in between. The CDR3 has 16 residues. The CDR3 is CASSPETRAGANVLTF. The CDR3 coding sequence is TGTGCCAGCAGCCCTGAGACCCGCGCCGGGGCCAACGTCCTGACTTTC.

This clonotype occurred many times. The chain joins TRBV27 to TRBJ2-1, with TRBD1 as a possible D gene (6 bases). The germline CDR1 and CDR2 sequences are MNHEY and SMNVEV (reference sequence). The CDR3 is made up of 15 amino acids. V was clipped by 6 bases and J by 0 bases, with 12 bases between them. The DNA of the CDR3 is TGTGCCAGCAGCAGGGACACGAACTCCTACAATGAGCAGTTCTTC. Amino acid sequence: CASSRDTNSYNEQFF.

The table lists this clonotype with many counts. The V and J genes are TRBV5-1 and TRBJ2-3; TRBD2 agrees at 10 bases. The CDR3 is 16 residues long. V was pared by 0 bases and J by 4 bases, with 5 bases of the junction left unmatched. Germline loops: CDR1 SGHRS, CDR2 YFSETQ. CDR3 amino acids: CASSLDVLAGADTQYF. The CDR3 coding sequence is TGCGCCAGCAGCTTGGACGTCCTAGCGGGGGCAGATACGCAGTATTTT.

For this clonotype: The limits of the CDR3 on the DNA are not certain, so only TCRdb's listed CDR3 is given. This chain joins TRBV5-1 and TRBJ1-1. The germline CDR1 and CDR2 sequences are SGHRS and YFSETQ. 19 amino acids form the CDR3, both terminal residues included. The CDR3 loop is CASSFYICSARRAGTEAFF.

This clonotype was recorded many times. The chain combines TRBV25-1 with TRBJ1-2, with TRBD1 matching 7 bases. The CDR3 has 14 residues. After removal of 5 bases from V and 2 bases from J, the junction contained 5 bases not matched to a gene. From germline, CDR1 is MGHDK and CDR2 SYGVNS. The CDR3 loop is CASSWGDRNYGYTF. CDR3 bases: TGTGCCAGCAGTTGGGGGGACAGAAACTATGGCTACACCTTC.

This clonotype was seen repeatedly, ten times or more. The DNA for the CDR3 is TGTGCCAGCAGCTTTCCTCAAGCGGGGACGAACGAGCAGTACTTC. It encodes CASSFPQAGTNEQYF. V is TRBV5-8 and J is TRBJ2-7, with 7 bases matching TRBD2. Germline V lookup: CDR1 SGHTS, CDR2 YDEGEE. This CDR3 region has 15 residues. Trimming at V came to 2 bases and at J to 5 bases, leaving 10 bases not matched to a gene.

This clonotype was seen a few times. The chain carries TRBV6-5 and TRBJ1-1; TRBD1 agrees at 8 bases. There are 15 residues in the CDR3. Germline values: CDR1 MNHEY, CDR2 SVGAGI. J lost 6 bases, V lost 4 bases, and 10 bases had no gene match. The CDR3 DNA is TGTGCCAGCAGTTCTCCCGGACAGGGTCGGTCTGAAGCTTTCTTT. Its protein is CASSSPGQGRSEAFF.

This clonotype was detected many times. Its ends do not fully match the called genes, so a read error is possible. The V and J genes are TRBV7-7 and TRBJ2-7, with D possibly TRBD2 on 6 matching bases. This CDR3 region has 13 residues. CDR1 is SSHAT, CDR2 FNYEAQ, per germline (reference sequence). CDR3 DNA: TGTGCTAGCAGCTTGGACCGGGACTCCGAGCAGTACTTC. Translating gives CASSLDRDSEQYF.

This chain uses TRBV10-2 with TRBJ2-3, with unresolved D. From germline, CDR1 is WSHSY and CDR2 SAAADI. CDR3 length: 15 residues. The V gene lost 2 bases and the J gene lost 3 bases, with 12 bases spanning the gap. Here the CDR3 reads CASSEVAAGTDTQYF. CDR3 sequence (DNA): TGCGCCAGCAGTGAGGTTGCGGCAGGTACAGATACGCAGTATTTT.

This clonotype occurred many times. CDR3 region: CASSLEGQGLGETQYF. The CDR3 nucleotides are TGTGCCAGCAGCTTGGAAGGACAGGGGTTAGGAGAGACCCAGTACTTC. This sequence joins TRBV5-5 and TRBJ2-5, with 9 bases fitting TRBD1. The V and J ends lost 0 bases and 4 bases, in that order; junction bases with no gene match: 7. Germline-derived CDR1 and CDR2 are SGHKS and YYEKEE (reference sequence). The CDR3 length is 16 residues.

In regard to this clonotype: At one of its ends the junction is not consistent with the germline gene, which may arise from a read error. The chain carries TRBV28 and TRBJ2-6; D unclear. Germline V CDR1 and CDR2: MDHEN, SYDVKM. This CDR3 spans 16 amino acids. The CDR3 DNA reads TGTGCCAGCAGTCTAATCCTCCGCTCTGGGACCAACGTCCTGACTTTC. Translating it yields CASSLILRSGTNVLTF.

This clonotype was seen ten or more times. The chain combines TRBV28 with TRBJ2-7, with D perhaps matching TRBD1 (5 bases). Germline V gene data show CDR1 as MDHEN and CDR2 as SYDVKM. The CDR3 length is 15 residues. V lost 4 bases and J 5 bases, leaving 18 bases between the germline ends. CDR3 nucleotide sequence: TGTGCCAGCAGTTCCCTCAGGGTAATTAGAAACGAGCAGTACTTC. It codes for CASSSLRVIRNEQYF. The full variable domain, rest sourced from reference TRBV28 and TRBJ2-7, is DVKVTQSSRYLVKRTGEKVFLECVQDMDHENMFWYRQDPGLGLRLIYFSYDVKMKEKGDIPEGYSVSREKKERFSLILESASTNQTSMYLCASSSLRVIRNEQYFGPGTRLTVT.

This clonotype was found many times. The gene calls are TRBV9 and TRBJ1-3, with 12 bases matching TRBD1. Germline lookup yields CDR1 SGDLS and CDR2 YYNGEE. After removal of 0 bases from V and 4 bases from J, the junction contained 11 bases not matched to a gene. The CDR3 runs to 19 residues. CDR3 in amino acids: CASSVGFLGQGARGNTIYF. For the CDR3, the DNA is TGTGCCAGCAGCGTAGGGTTCCTGGGACAGGGGGCTCGAGGAAACACCATATATTTT.

This clonotype was seen repeatedly, ten times or more. The V and J genes are TRBV24-1 and TRBJ2-1; perhaps TRBD2 as D (6 bases). The CDR3 sequence is 12 residues long. Trimming removed 9 bases from V and 4 bases from J, with 9 bases in between. Looked up from germline, CDR1 is KGHDR and CDR2 is SFDVKD. CDR3 amino acids: CATSGLYNEQFF. Here the CDR3 DNA reads TGTGCCACCTCGGGACTTTACAATGAGCAGTTCTTC.

This clonotype was found many times. This CDR3 is CASSSSTGSGELFF. The CDR3 DNA follows: TGTGCCAGCAGCTCTAGCACGGGTTCCGGGGAGCTGTTTTTT. This chain joins TRBV7-2 and TRBJ2-2; TRBD2 is a possible D gene (5 bases). Germline values: CDR1 SGHTA, CDR2 FQGNSA. This CDR3 region has 14 residues. Trimming stripped 4 bases from V and 6 bases from J, with 12 bases between.

This clonotype was detected ten times or more. The chain combines TRBV9 with TRBJ1-2, with TRBD1 matching over 8 bases. V shed 3 bases and J 3 bases; nucleotides not matched to a gene: 4. Germline V gene lookup returns CDR1 SGDLS and CDR2 YYNGEE. CDR3 length: 14 amino acids. The CDR3 sequence: CASSAGQEDYGYTF. The CDR3 DNA follows: TGTGCCAGCAGCGCGGGACAGGAGGACTATGGCTACACCTTC.

This clonotype has at least ten counts. The chain is built from TRBV7-2 and TRBJ2-3; 11 bases are shared with TRBD2. V shed 2 bases, J shed 4 bases, and the junction held 5 bases outside the gene matches. Germline-derived CDR1 and CDR2 are SGHTA and FQGNSA. This CDR3 has 16 residues. The CDR3 nucleotides are TGTGCCAGCAGCTTAATAGCGGGGGGGCCCCCAGATACGCAGTATTTT. As protein: CASSLIAGGPPDTQYF.

This clonotype was observed many times. This chain links TRBV15 with TRBJ1-4; TRBD1 aligns across 8 bases. J gave up 2 bases and V 5 bases, and 4 bases lay outside the gene matches. The CDR3 is 15 amino acids. Germline loops: CDR1 LNHNV, CDR2 YYDKDF (reference sequence). The CDR3 region is CATSRRQGTNEKLFF. The CDR3 DNA follows: TGTGCCACCAGCCGAAGACAGGGGACTAATGAAAAACTGTTTTTT.

This clonotype has only a few counts. The chain carries TRBV4-3 and TRBJ1-4; the D gene is possibly TRBD1 (6 bases). Per the germline V gene, CDR1 is LGHNA and CDR2 is YSLEER. Trimming took off 4 bases at V and 0 bases at J, with 9 bases between the two ends. This CDR3 is 15 amino acids long. CDR3 residues: CASSPRTATNEKLFF. The DNA of the CDR3 is TGCGCCAGCAGCCCTCGGACAGCAACTAATGAAAAACTGTTTTTT.

In this sample, this clonotype turned up many times. The chain combines TRBV6-2 or TRBV6-3 with TRBJ2-2; maybe TRBD2 (5 bases). Germline V gene data show CDR1 as MNHEY and CDR2 as SVGEGT. The CDR3 contains 15 residues. The ends were cut back, 6 bases at V and 1 base at J, with 12 bases in the middle. DNA for the CDR3: TGTGCCAGCAGCACCGGTCGGGGGAACACCGGGGAGCTGTTTTTT. Translating it yields CASSTGRGNTGELFF.

Turning to this clonotype: A clone one base away is much larger, so this may be a read error. The genes are TRBV7-2 and TRBJ1-1; D unclear. V gave up 1 base and J gave up 0 bases, with 6 bases separating them. This CDR3 has 14 amino acids. Per the germline V gene, CDR1 is SGHTA and CDR2 is FQGNSA. The CDR3 here is CASSLVILNTEAFF. CDR3 bases: TGTGCCAGCAGCTTAGTGATATTGAACACTGAAGCTTTCTTT.